This TCR beta chain came from a study of shared clonotypes between healthy human individuals. For this clone: Its antigen is not known.

Study-wide results and caveats: Tissue TCR repertoires likely differ from these blood-only repertoires.

Data came from immunoSEQ multiplex PCR; TCRdb stores just in-frame clones and leaves some out. The data show 2 million to 2.5 million clones, about 94% seen once. Trimming shortened V by 6 bases and J by 1 base, and 10 bases separated the two germline ends. Germline values: CDR1 WNHNN, CDR2 SYGVQD (reference sequence). The CDR3 contains 14 residues. The chain couples TRBV10-1 to TRBJ1-5; D remains ambiguous. The sample comprised naive CD4+ T cells sorted from blood. Subset denoted: CD45RA+ positively selected. The receptor was derived from a man aged 18 to 30 in good health. The chain's CDR3 is CASSGRRSNQPQHF. The CDR3 nucleotides read TGCGCCAGCAGCGGAAGACGGAGCAATCAGCCCCAGCATTTT.